The 20 T cell receptor beta chains below were found in one sample sequenced in a study of Graves' ophthalmopathy and Graves' hyperthyroidism. Transcripts of RNA were the source for amplifying TCR beta CDR3 regions. Second-round multiplex PCR came after first-round RT-PCR with HTBI primers. MiXCR, applied by TCRdb to the multiplex PCR reads, yields one record per CDR3 protein. The sample holds 900,000 to 1,200,000 distinct CDR3 sequences, about 40% seen once. Sequencing input: peripheral blood or thyroid tissue (not recorded which). The receptor source for this set is an adult man with Graves' hyperthyroidism.

V usage is TRBV7-2 and J usage is TRBJ2-1, with D uncertain. The CDR3 extends over 12 amino acids. CDR1 is SGHTA, CDR2 FQGNSA, per germline. V lost 4 bases, J lost 6 bases, and 7 bases lay in between. DNA for the CDR3: TGTGCCAGCAGCTCGAACGTCAATGAGCAGTTCTTC. This gives the protein CASSSNVNEQFF.

The chain combines TRBV15 with TRBJ1-2; 7 bases agree with TRBD1. Germline V lookup: CDR1 LNHNV, CDR2 YYDKDF (reference sequence). V lost 0 bases and J lost 8; bases outside the gene matches: 6. The CDR3 is made up of 14 amino acids. The CDR3 DNA follows: TGTGCCACCAGCAGAGATAGGGGGCAAAAAGGCTACACCTTC. Its translation: CATSRDRGQKGYTF.

This clonotype has only a few counts. The genes are TRBV6-5 and TRBJ2-7; no clear D. The CDR3 has 12 amino acids. Germline V lookup: CDR1 MNHEY, CDR2 SVGAGI. The V end was cut by 1 base, the J end by 5 bases, with 6 bases between. CDR3 sequence reads: CASSYYGDEQYF. The CDR3 DNA reads TGTGCCAGCAGTTACTACGGAGACGAGCAGTACTTC.

The J gene is TRBJ1-4, the V gene TRBV7-6; D is unclear. From germline, CDR1 is SGHVS and CDR2 FNYEAQ. CDR3 length: 11 amino acids. The CDR3 spells CARDGNEKLFF. The CDR3 DNA sequence: TGTGCTAGAGATGGGAATGAAAAACTGTTTTTT.

V usage is TRBV7-8 and J usage is TRBJ1-1; D perhaps matches TRBD1 (6 bases). Deletions cut 3 bases from V and 4 bases from J, with 15 bases between. The CDR3 is 15 residues long. From germline, CDR1 is SGHVS and CDR2 FQNEAQ. The CDR3 region has the DNA TGTGCCAGCAGCTTTAGCGCGGGGGCGGGCACTGAAGCTTTCTTT. This encodes CASSFSAGAGTEAFF.

This clonotype was seen repeatedly, ten times or more. The chain employs TRBV30 and TRBJ1-6; D gene uncertain. V was pared by 2 bases and J by 9 bases, with 8 bases between. Germline lookup yields CDR1 GTSNPN and CDR2 SVGIG (reference sequence). The CDR3 is 12 residues long. The chain's CDR3 is CAWSRATSPLHF. Here the CDR3 DNA reads TGTGCCTGGAGTAGAGCAACTTCACCCCTCCACTTT.

There are many counts of this clonotype. V is TRBV4-1 and J is TRBJ1-2; no clear D gene. The CDR3 sequence is 13 residues long. Germline V CDR1 and CDR2: MGHRA, YSYEKL. Trimming pared 4 bases from V and 5 bases from J, leaving 11 bases between. As DNA, the CDR3 is TGCGCCAGCAGCCCGCGCGGTGATTATGGCTACACCTTC. Its protein product is CASSPRGDYGYTF.

This sequence joins TRBV4-3 and TRBJ2-7, with no clear D. The CDR3 runs 15 residues. Between the trimmed V and J ends, which lost 6 bases and 0 bases, there was a span of 15 bases. The germline gives CDR1 LGHNA, CDR2 YSLEER. The CDR3 is CASSQIVGFSYEQYF. CDR3 DNA: TGCGCCAGCAGTCAAATAGTGGGGTTCTCCTACGAGCAGTACTTC.

The V and J genes are TRBV12-3 or TRBV12-4 and TRBJ1-1; D may be TRBD1 (5 bases). Trimming removed 3 bases at V and 3 bases at J, with 14 bases between. The CDR3 runs to 15 residues. Written as DNA, the CDR3 is TGTGCCAGCAGTTTCTGGTCCCGGGGGGACACTGAAGCTTTCTTT. As protein: CASSFWSRGDTEAFF.

The chain employs TRBV10-3 and TRBJ2-5; D possibly uses TRBD1 or TRBD2 (5 bases each). The germline V and J ends were trimmed by 11 bases and 7 bases, with 23 bases remaining between them. This CDR3 is 14 amino acids long. The germline CDR1 and CDR2 sequences are ENHRY and SYGVKD. The CDR3 coding sequence is TGTGCCGGCAGTAGGGTCAGGGCTCGGGGGACCCAGTACTTC. The encoded protein is CAGSRVRARGTQYF.

With regard to this clonotype: Just one base apart from a much larger clone, this may be a read error. V and J are TRBV5-1 and TRBJ2-5, with unresolved D. The CDR3 contains 15 residues. Germline V gene lookup returns CDR1 SGHRS and CDR2 YFSETQ. The V and J ends lost 0 bases and 3 bases respectively, with 12 bases between them. The CDR3 DNA sequence: TGCGCCAGCAGCTTGGTCGGCGAACCGGAAGAGACCCAGTACTTC. Protein: CASSLVGEPEETQYF.

The V gene is TRBV9, the J gene TRBJ2-5, with TRBD2 matching 16 bases. The CDR3 sequence is 17 residues long. V gave up 4 bases and J gave up 6 bases; unmatched junction bases: 9. CDR1 is SGDLS, CDR2 YYNGEE, per germline. This CDR3 reads CASSLGTSGRAGQTQYF. CDR3 DNA sequence: TGTGCCAGCAGCCTGGGGACTAGCGGGAGGGCCGGCCAGACCCAGTACTTC.

This clonotype appeared many times. CDR3 coding DNA: TGTGCCACCAGTGATTACCCACAAGAGACCCAGTACTTC. Translating gives CATSDYPQETQYF. This chain uses TRBV24-1 with TRBJ2-5; D is unclear. This CDR3 has 13 amino acids. Deletions cut 2 bases from V and 2 bases from J, with 5 bases between. CDR1 is KGHDR and CDR2 is SFDVKD in the germline V gene.

To note about this clonotype: A much more abundant neighbour one base away suggests this may be a read error. This chain joins TRBV5-1 and TRBJ1-2; TRBD1 might be the D (5 bases). The CDR3 runs 16 residues. Germline V gene lookup returns CDR1 SGHRS and CDR2 YFSETQ. The CDR3 region has the DNA TGCGCCAACAGCCGACAGACCCCAACCACTAACTATGGCTACACCTTC. It specifies CANSRQTPTTNYGYTF.

The V gene is TRBV20-1, the J gene TRBJ2-3; D call uncertain. The V gene lost 3 bases and the J gene lost 0 bases, with 10 bases spanning the gap. Germline CDR1 DFQATT, CDR2 SNEGSKA (reference sequence). The CDR3 covers 14 residues. CDR3: CSASLVQSTDTQYF. The CDR3 DNA reads TGCAGTGCTAGCCTAGTCCAAAGCACAGATACGCAGTATTTT.

V is TRBV29-1 and J is TRBJ1-5, with TRBD1 matching over 8 bases. The CDR3 has 11 amino acids. Germline V gene lookup returns CDR1 SQVTM and CDR2 ANQGSEA. V shed 6 bases, J shed 7 bases, and the junction held 2 bases outside the gene matches. This CDR3 is CSVGTGQPQHF. The CDR3 DNA sequence: TGCAGCGTCGGGACAGGCCAGCCCCAGCATTTT.

The V and J genes are TRBV4-1 and TRBJ2-5; D is possibly TRBD1 (6 bases). From germline, CDR1 is MGHRA and CDR2 YSYEKL. V was clipped by 0 bases and J by 2 bases, with 10 bases between them. The CDR3 runs 15 residues. The CDR3 DNA sequence: TGCGCCAGCAGCCAAGATTCGACAGGTCAAGAGACCCAGTACTTC. Its translation: CASSQDSTGQETQYF.

In this sample, this clonotype turned up many times. The V and J genes are TRBV5-1 and TRBJ1-1; 7 positions match TRBD1. After removal of 4 bases from V and 4 bases from J, the junction contained 7 bases not matched to a gene. The germline gives CDR1 SGHRS, CDR2 YFSETQ. There are 14 residues in the CDR3. The CDR3 loop is CASSRGEGATEAFF. CDR3 coding DNA: TGCGCCAGCAGCCGAGGGGAGGGGGCCACTGAAGCTTTCTTT.

Points on this clonotype: With a much larger clone just one base away, this may be a read error. The CDR3 is CSVLGLVSGQYF. The CDR3 region has the DNA TGCAGCGTTCTGGGACTAGTATCCGGGCAGTACTTC. The gene calls are TRBV29-1 and TRBJ2-7, with 8 positions matching TRBD2. This CDR3 has 12 residues. CDR1 is SQVTM, CDR2 ANQGSEA, per germline. V lost 5 bases to trimming and J lost 9 bases; unmatched junction nucleotides: 9.

The chain employs TRBV12-3 or TRBV12-4 and TRBJ1-6; D remains unclear. V shed 6 bases and J shed 4 bases, with 22 bases lying between them. The CDR3 contains 18 residues. CDR3 nucleotide sequence: TGTGCCAGCAGCCTGGCGAGCGTGGGCGGGCGGTATAATTCACCCCTCCACTTT. Protein sequence: CASSLASVGGRYNSPLHF.